This is a list of T cell receptor beta chains from one sample in a study of cytomegalovirus exposure and HLA in healthy donors. The method was immunoSEQ multiplex PCR; TCRdb's version includes in-frame clones alone and lacks a portion of them. The sample consists of just over 200,000 clones, 65% to 85% of them appearing once. The specimen was PBMCs. The receptors here all came from a man between 50 and 59 years old in good health and CMV-seronegative. Both conserved end residues are part of each CDR3. A D gene is named only where the DNA matches it firmly. Clone size is not always given. Where it is, it says once, few, many or a class for expanded clones.

V	J	D	size	DNA	CDR3
TRBV6-5	TRBJ1-2	TRBD1	NA	TGTGCCAGCAGTTACGCACAGGGGGCTGGGTATGGCTACACCTTC	CASSYAQGAGYGYTF
TRBV6-5	TRBJ1-2	TRBD1	once	TGTGCCAGCAGTTGGGACAGGGACATTTACTATGGCTACACCTTC	CASSWDRDIYYGYTF
TRBV6-5	TRBJ2-7	NA	NA	TGTGCCAGCAGTTCCAGGTCACCGTTCTCCTACGAGCAGTACTTC	CASSSRSPFSYEQYF
TRBV2	TRBJ2-1	NA	NA	TGTGCCAGCAGTGAAGCGCAATTCGGGGGAAAACAGTTCTTC	CASSEAQFGGKQFF
TRBV28	TRBJ2-7	TRBD2	NA	TGTGCCAGCAGTTCGGGCGGCGGGAGGGCCCCCGAGCAGTACTTC	CASSSGGGRAPEQYF
TRBV7-3	TRBJ2-3	NA	NA	TGTGCCAGCAGCTTGGGACTCACTAGCACAGATACGCAGTATTTT	CASSLGLTSTDTQYF
TRBV7-2	TRBJ2-2	TRBD2	few	TGTGCCAGCAGCTTACGGATAGTGGGACGGGGGGGGACCGGGGAGCTGTTTTTT	CASSLRIVGRGGTGELFF
TRBV28	TRBJ2-3	NA	few	TGTGCCAGCAGTTTTTTAACAGGAAACGCAGATACGCAGTATTTT	CASSFLTGNADTQYF
TRBV9	TRBJ2-2	NA	NA	TGTGCCAGCAGCGTGAGCACCGGGGAGCTGTTTTTT	CASSVSTGELFF
TRBV12-5	TRBJ1-1	TRBD1	NA	TGTGCTAGTGGTTTTTTACAGGGGTTGGGCACTGAAGCTTTCTTT	CASGFLQGLGTEAFF
TRBV2	TRBJ2-6	TRBD1	NA	TGTGCCAGCAGGCCGGGACAGGGGCTACCTGGGGCCAACGGCCTGACTTTC	CASRPGQGLPGANGLTF
TRBV7-7	TRBJ2-1	NA	NA	TGTGCCAGCAGCTTAGACAGATACAATGAGCAGTTCTTC	CASSLDRYNEQFF
TRBV2	TRBJ2-7	TRBD1	NA	TGTGCCAGCAGTTCGAAGGGACAGGGGACCTACGAGCAGTACTTC	CASSSKGQGTYEQYF
TRBV9	TRBJ2-3	TRBD2	NA	TGTGCCAGCAGCGTATCCAGCGGGAGGATTGATACGCAGTATTTT	CASSVSSGRIDTQYF
TRBV6-1	TRBJ2-1	TRBD2	NA	TGTGCCAGCAGTCCTAGCGGGTCGGGTAACAATGAGCAGTTCTTC	CASSPSGSGNNEQFF
TRBV5-5	TRBJ2-6	NA	NA	TGTGCCAGCAGCTTGGCAGGACAGAGAAACTCTGGGGCCAACGTCCTGACTTTC	CASSLAGQRNSGANVLTF
TRBV5-1	TRBJ2-1	TRBD1	NA	TGCGCCAGCAGCCCGGAGGGGACAGGGCCCTACAATGAGCAGTTCTTC	CASSPEGTGPYNEQFF
TRBV7-2	TRBJ2-1	TRBD1	few	TGTGCCAGCAGTTTCCTGCCCGGGACAGGGGGGAGTGAGCAGTTCTTC	CASSFLPGTGGSEQFF
TRBV6-5	TRBJ2-5	TRBD2	NA	TGTGCCAGCAGACCACTAGCGGCTCAAGAGACCCAGTACTTC	CASRPLAAQETQYF
TRBV28	TRBJ2-7	NA	NA	TGTGCCAGCAGCTCGACAGGCTTGGGCTCCTACGAGCAGTACTTC	CASSSTGLGSYEQYF
TRBV28	TRBJ2-2	NA	NA	TGTGCCAGCAGTTACGGGACCGGGGAGCTGTTTTTT	CASSYGTGELFF
TRBV29-1	TRBJ2-1	TRBD2	once	TGCAGCGCCGGAGGGCGGGGGTCCTACAATGAGCAGTTCTTC	CSAGGRGSYNEQFF
TRBV30	TRBJ2-5	NA	NA	TGTGCCTGGAGTATCACCCCAGGGGCGGGAGAGCAGTACTTC	CAWSITPGAGEQYF
TRBV10-1	TRBJ2-2	TRBD1	NA	TGCGCCAGCAGTTGGACAGGGGATGCCGGGGAGCTGTTTTTT	CASSWTGDAGELFF
TRBV28	TRBJ1-1	NA	once	TGTGCCAGCAGTCCTATACCCTCCGGGACAAGTCGTGCTTTCTTT	CASSPIPSGTSRAFF
TRBV18	TRBJ2-1	TRBD1	once	TGTGCCAGCTCACCCCTGACAGGGGGCATGAGCAGTGAGCAGTTCTTC	CASSPLTGGMSSEQFF
TRBV28	TRBJ1-6	TRBD1	NA	TGTGCCAGCAGTGTTCCGGGACAGGGCCTGACACCCCTCCACTTT	CASSVPGQGLTPLHF
TRBV30	TRBJ2-1	TRBD2	NA	TGTGCCTGGAGTGTAAACAGCGGGAGCCTCAATGAGCAGTTCTTC	CAWSVNSGSLNEQFF
TRBV5-1	TRBJ2-2	TRBD1	NA	TGCGCCAGCAGCTTGCGCGGCAGGGGGCAATCGAACACCGGGGAGCTGTTTTTT	CASSLRGRGQSNTGELFF
TRBV30	TRBJ2-1	TRBD2	NA	TGTGCCTGGACACCGGCGGCGGGAGTAACCTACAATGAGCAGTTCTTC	CAWTPAAGVTYNEQFF
TRBV2	TRBJ1-1	TRBD1	NA	TGTGCCAGCAGTCAAGACAGGGGGATCACTGAAGCTTTCTTT	CASSQDRGITEAFF
TRBV14	TRBJ2-1	NA	once	TGTGCCAGCAGCCACTCTTTGGCGGAGTCCACCTTCAATGAGCAGTTCTTC	CASSHSLAESTFNEQFF
TRBV4-2	TRBJ2-2	TRBD2	once	TGTGCCAGCAGCCAAGGGACTAGCGGGGGTCTATTAGTGGAGCTGTTTTTT	CASSQGTSGGLLVELFF
TRBV19	TRBJ1-1	NA	NA	TGTGCCAGCACCCGTGCAGGGCAAAATACTGAAGCTTTCTTT	CASTRAGQNTEAFF
TRBV19	TRBJ2-3	TRBD1	once	TGTGCCAGTAGTGGGGGACAGGGAAACACAGATACGCAGTATTTT	CASSGGQGNTDTQYF
TRBV29-1	TRBJ2-7	NA	NA	TGCAGCGCGGCCCGGGGAGGTAGCAGCTACGAGCAGTACTTC	CSAARGGSSYEQYF
TRBV7-9	TRBJ2-7	TRBD1	NA	TGTGCCAGCAGCTTAACAGGGGGCGCGGCCGAGCAGTACTTC	CASSLTGGAAEQYF
TRBV27	TRBJ2-1	TRBD2	few	TGTGCCAGCAGTTTATTTGGGACTAGCGGGAGTTCAAATGAGCAGTTCTTC	CASSLFGTSGSSNEQFF
TRBV6-4	TRBJ2-3	NA	NA	TGTGCCAGCAGTGACCCGACTTCCCCTGGGGATACGCAGTATTTT	CASSDPTSPGDTQYF
TRBV18	TRBJ1-4	TRBD1	NA	TGTGCCAGCTCACCTTTCGGAGGGGGCTATGAAAAACTGTTTTTT	CASSPFGGGYEKLFF
TRBV30	TRBJ2-2	NA	few	TGTGCCTGGAGTGTGGTCCGGGCGAACACCGGGGAGCTGTTTTTT	CAWSVVRANTGELFF
TRBV11-2	TRBJ2-7	NA	NA	TGTGCCAGCATCCCCCCGAGAGGGAAGAGTAAGTACGAGCAGTACTTC	CASIPPRGKSKYEQYF
TRBV27	TRBJ2-3	NA	NA	TGTGCCAGCAGTTTATTGGCGGGGAACACAGATACGCAGTATTTT	CASSLLAGNTDTQYF
TRBV6-1	TRBJ2-5	TRBD1	NA	TGTGCCAGCAGTAGCCGAGGGGGCAGAGAGACCCAGTACTTC	CASSSRGGRETQYF
TRBV5-6	TRBJ2-7	NA	NA	TGTGCCAGCACGGACAGCTACGAGCAGTACTTC	CASTDSYEQYF
TRBV2	TRBJ1-1	NA	NA	TGTGCCAGCAGGTTAAACAGGGTCGGGGACGCTGAAGCTTTCTTT	CASRLNRVGDAEAFF
TRBV5-1	TRBJ1-1	NA	NA	TGCGCCAGCAGCTTGGTTGGCAGGCAAATTGGTGAAGCTTTCTTT	CASSLVGRQIGEAFF
TRBV11-2	TRBJ1-3	NA	NA	TGTGCCAGCAGCGGAACGACAGGAGCTGGAAACACCATATATTTT	CASSGTTGAGNTIYF
TRBV21-1	TRBJ2-1	NA	NA	TGTGCCAGCAGCAAAACCTGGAGGGGTTGGGTTCCCAATGAGCAGTTCTTC	CASSKTWRGWVPNEQFF
TRBV5-1	TRBJ2-7	TRBD2	NA	TGCGCCAGCAGCTTGGTTTTGATCGCGGGAGGCGGTGGGGGGCAGTACTTC	CASSLVLIAGGGGGQYF